Below are 6 T cell receptor beta chains sequenced from a single sample in a study of OX40 agonist ivuxolimab in advanced cancers. Using immunoSEQ multiplex PCR, the repertoire was profiled, and TCRdb retains in-frame clones only, with some absent. The sample includes about 20,000 clones, around nine tenths of them seen just once. Sequencing used CD4+ or CD8+ T cells sorted from blood, obtained in a trial of the OX40 agonist ivuxolimab. Every receptor here comes from an adult with an advanced solid tumor such as melanoma, head and neck, liver or kidney cancer.

The chain uses TRBV11-2 and TRBJ1-1; D is perhaps TRBD1 (5 bases). This CDR3 comprises 13 residues. CDR1 and CDR2 from the germline V gene are SGHAT and FQNNGV. The germline V and J ends were trimmed by 6 bases and 7 bases, with 15 bases remaining between them. CDR3 sequence reads: CASRGPGPLEAFF. The CDR3 DNA reads as TGTGCCAGCAGGGGACCGGGACCTCTTGAAGCTTTCTTT.

The chain is built from TRBV4-2 and TRBJ1-1; D is uncertain. Between the trimmed V and J ends, which lost 5 bases and 1 base, there was a span of 14 bases. The CDR3 loop spans 15 amino acids. The germline V gene has CDR1 LGHNA and CDR2 YNFKEQ. The DNA of the CDR3 is TGTGCCAGCAGCTTGTTCTGGCAGAAGAACACTGAAGCTTTCTTT. This codes for CASSLFWQKNTEAFF.

The V gene is TRBV9, the J gene TRBJ1-1, with 7 positions matching TRBD1. This CDR3 spans 14 amino acids. With 0 bases clipped from V and 5 bases from J, the junction kept 4 bases outside the gene matches. Germline V gene data show CDR1 as SGDLS and CDR2 as YYNGEE. The CDR3 DNA is TGTGCCAGCAGCGTAGGAGGCAGGGGGACTGAAGCTTTCTTT. Encoded protein: CASSVGGRGTEAFF.

The rearrangement links TRBV30 to TRBJ1-4; a weak D match, TRBD1 (6 bases). CDR1 is GTSNPN, CDR2 SVGIG, per germline (reference sequence). This CDR3 region has 17 residues. V was trimmed by 3 bases and J by 2 bases, leaving 19 bases between them. CDR3 in DNA: TGTGCCTGGAGCCCGGACAGTACCATGTCGACTAATGAAAAACTGTTTTTT. Translated, it gives CAWSPDSTMSTNEKLFF.

The rearrangement links TRBV4-1 to TRBJ2-5; the match to TRBD1 covers 9 bases. V lost 1 base to trimming and J lost 4 bases; unmatched junction nucleotides: 7. The CDR3 is made up of 16 amino acids. The germline CDR1 and CDR2 sequences are MGHRA and YSYEKL. CDR3 in DNA: TGCGCCAGCAGCCAAGCCCCACAGGGGGCAGGAGAGACCCAGTACTTC. This codes for CASSQAPQGAGETQYF.

V and J are TRBV2 and TRBJ2-7; TRBD1 or TRBD2 may be the D gene (5 bases each). Trimming cost V 4 bases and J 4 bases, with 17 bases left between them. Germline values: CDR1 SNHLY, CDR2 FYNNEI. CDR3 size: 15 residues. The CDR3 here is CASSALPGRFYEQYF. DNA of the CDR3: TGTGCCAGCAGTGCGCTCCCGGGACGATTTTACGAGCAGTACTTC.